The 29 T cell receptor beta chains below all came from one sample that was sequenced in a study of T cell responses to AZD1222 COVID-19 vaccine. Method: immunoSEQ multiplex PCR; TCRdb's copy keeps in-frame clones and lacks some. Of about 210,000 clones in the sample, approximately 94% are singletons; the top ten hold about 1.5%. The sample consisted of peripheral blood, taken 28 days after the second dose of the MenACWY control vaccine. Source of these receptors: an adult who received the MenACWY meningococcal vaccine as a control.

The V gene is TRBV5-6, the J gene TRBJ1-5, with a tentative D call TRBD1 (6 bases). Looked up from germline, CDR1 is SGHDT and CDR2 is YYEEEE. This CDR3 contains 12 residues. V was clipped by 4 bases and J by 4 bases, with 6 bases between them. CDR3 DNA sequence: TGTGCCAGCAGCGACAGGAATCAGCCCCAGCATTTT. Its protein product is CASSDRNQPQHF.

The chain joins TRBV7-3 to TRBJ1-1; a weak D match, TRBD1 (5 bases). V lost 5 bases to trimming and J lost 5 bases, with 15 bases between them. Germline V CDR1 and CDR2: SGHTA, FQGTGA. There are 14 residues in the CDR3. CDR3 DNA sequence: TGTGCCAGCAGCCTGGGACCCTCGAGAACTGAAGCTTTCTTT. Translating it yields CASSLGPSRTEAFF.

This sequence joins TRBV5-1 and TRBJ1-6; no clear D. The V end lost 1 base, the J end lost 7 bases, and 12 bases lay between the germline ends. CDR3 length equals 15 residues. Germline V lookup: CDR1 SGHRS, CDR2 YFSETQ. CDR3 DNA sequence: TGCGCCAGCAGCTTGAGTGGGCAGAAGAATTCACCCCTCCACTTT. The encoded protein is CASSLSGQKNSPLHF.

This chain connects TRBV2 to TRBJ2-7, with a tentative D call TRBD1 (6 bases). The V gene's germline CDR1 is SNHLY and CDR2 FYNNEI. Trimming took 6 bases from V and 6 from J, leaving 15 bases between them. This CDR3 is 13 amino acids long. CDR3 DNA sequence: TGTGCCAGCAGACCTCAGGGGTACGGCGAGCAGTACTTC. Protein: CASRPQGYGEQYF.

The chain links TRBV6-5 to TRBJ2-7, with TRBD2 matching 8 bases. Unmatched junction bases numbered 6, after V lost 5 bases and J lost 3 bases. CDR3 length: 14 residues. CDR1 and CDR2 from the germline V gene are MNHEY and SVGAGI. The DNA for the CDR3 is TGTGCCAGCAGTCCCGGGACTAGGTTCTACGAGCAGTACTTC. Its protein product is CASSPGTRFYEQYF.

Written as DNA, the CDR3 is TGTGCCAGCTACCTGACAGGCCTTAGCTCCTACAATGAGCAGTTCTTC. This gives the protein CASYLTGLSSYNEQFF. The rearrangement joins TRBV28 to TRBJ2-1; D is perhaps TRBD1 (6 bases). Germline V lookup: CDR1 MDHEN, CDR2 SYDVKM. This CDR3 is built from 16 residues. The V end was cut by 8 bases, the J end by 0 bases, with 17 bases between.

The CDR3 nucleotides read TGTGCCAGCAGCGACGGGACTAGCGGGGGGAATGAGCAGTTCTTC. Its translation: CASSDGTSGGNEQFF. The genes are TRBV9 and TRBJ2-1; the match to TRBD2 covers 15 bases. Germline V gene sequence: CDR1 SGDLS, CDR2 YYNGEE. The CDR3 runs 15 residues. The J segment lost 7 bases and the V segment lost 3 bases, leaving 2 bases of the junction unmatched.

V and J are TRBV7-8 and TRBJ2-7; no definite D call. Trimming shortened V by 5 bases and J by 1 base, and 6 bases separated the two germline ends. This CDR3 comprises 12 residues. Germline assignment: CDR1 SGHVS and CDR2 FQNEAQ. The CDR3 region has the DNA TGTGCCAGCAGCCCGCCTTCCTACGAGCAGTACTTC. Protein sequence: CASSPPSYEQYF.

V gene TRBV28 combines with J gene TRBJ2-7; the match to TRBD2 covers 12 bases. V lost 6 bases and J lost 5; bases outside the gene matches: 5. CDR1 is MDHEN, CDR2 SYDVKM, per germline. This CDR3 comprises 14 residues. CDR3 sequence: CASSLAGGPHEQYF. DNA of the CDR3: TGTGCCAGCAGCCTAGCGGGAGGGCCCCACGAGCAGTACTTC.

The chain has TRBV2 and TRBJ1-2, with 10 nucleotides matching TRBD1. Looked up from germline, CDR1 is SNHLY and CDR2 is FYNNEI. V was pared by 6 bases and J by 3 bases, with 4 bases of the junction left unmatched. This CDR3 is 14 amino acids long. The CDR3 DNA sequence: TGTGCCAGCAGGCGGACAGGGGGGGACTATGGCTACACCTTC. It is translated as CASRRTGGDYGYTF.

This chain connects TRBV5-6 to TRBJ1-2, with D possibly TRBD1 on 6 matching bases. Deletions cut 0 bases from V and 5 bases from J, with 17 bases between. The germline gives CDR1 SGHDT, CDR2 YYEEEE. This CDR3 has 16 residues. The CDR3 nucleotides read TGTGCCAGCAGCTTGGAGAGGCACAGGGAGAGGTATGGCTACACCTTC. Protein product: CASSLERHRERYGYTF.

The CDR3 region is CASSLLGAGFYEQYF. The CDR3 nucleotides are TGCGCCAGCAGCTTGTTAGGCGCAGGCTTCTACGAGCAGTACTTC. This rearrangement joins TRBV5-1 to TRBJ2-7, with D hard to call. Germline V gene lookup returns CDR1 SGHRS and CDR2 YFSETQ. V was trimmed by 1 base and J by 3 bases, leaving 14 bases between them. The CDR3 is 15 residues long. Drawing the rest from reference TRBV5-1 and TRBJ2-7, the complete variable domain is KAGVTQTPRYLIKTRGQQVTLSCSPISGHRSVSWYQQTPGQGLQFLFEYFSETQRNKGNFPGRFSGRQFSNSRSEMNVSTLELGDSALYLCASSLLGAGFYEQYFGPGTRLTVT.

V usage is TRBV30 and J usage is TRBJ1-5; TRBD1 might be the D (5 bases). The CDR3 extends over 14 amino acids. Deletions cut 0 bases from V and 7 bases from J, with 13 bases between. CDR1 is GTSNPN and CDR2 is SVGIG in the germline V gene (reference sequence). CDR3 DNA sequence: TGTGCCTGGAGTGTACCCAGGGAGCGGCAGCCCCAGCATTTT. This translates into CAWSVPRERQPQHF. Filled out from reference TRBV30 and TRBJ1-5, the complete variable domain reads SQTIHQWPATLVQPVGSPLSLECTVEGTSNPNLYWYRQAAGRGLQLLFYSVGIGQISSEVPQNLSASRPQDRQFILSSKKLLLSDSGFYLCAWSVPRERQPQHFGDGTRLSIL.

The chain employs TRBV11-2 and TRBJ1-1; D is uncertain. This CDR3 is built from 14 residues. Germline CDR1 and CDR2: SGHAT and FQNNGV. The V gene lost 1 base and the J gene lost 2 bases, with 8 bases spanning the gap. CDR3 sequence reads: CASSLAGGNTEAFF. In nucleotides, the CDR3 is TGTGCCAGCAGCTTAGCGGGCGGCAACACTGAAGCTTTCTTT.

The gene calls are TRBV9 and TRBJ2-7, with 8 bases aligning to TRBD1. The CDR3 runs to 16 residues. Trimming cost V 0 bases and J 6 bases; bases outside gene matches: 11. Germline lookup yields CDR1 SGDLS and CDR2 YYNGEE. CDR3 protein: CASSVEAGQVLGEQYF. The CDR3 coding sequence is TGTGCCAGCAGCGTAGAGGCGGGACAGGTTTTGGGCGAGCAGTACTTC.

This clone was detected only a few times. CDR3 in DNA: TGTGCCAGCAGCTTAGGTACGTCGCTACAGGTGAACACTGAAGCTTTCTTT. It yields the protein CASSLGTSLQVNTEAFF. The chain recombines TRBV7-8 with TRBJ1-1; D may be TRBD1 (5 bases). V lost 1 base and J 0 bases, leaving 15 bases between the germline ends. CDR3 size: 17 residues. Germline loops: CDR1 SGHVS, CDR2 FQNEAQ.

J is TRBJ2-7 and V is TRBV7-9, with D unresolved. This CDR3 is 13 amino acids long. CDR1 SEHNR and CDR2 FQNEAQ come from the germline V gene (reference sequence). V lost 4 bases and J lost 2, with 9 bases in between. The DNA of the CDR3 is TGTGCCAGCAGCTGGGCGGATGCCTACGAGCAGTACTTC. Its protein is CASSWADAYEQYF.

This rearrangement joins TRBV12-3 or TRBV12-4 to TRBJ1-4; no clear D. This CDR3 has 11 amino acids. Between the trimmed V and J ends, which lost 2 bases and 10 bases, there was a span of 5 bases. In DNA, the CDR3 is TGTGCCAGCAGTTTAACTGGAAAACTGTTTTTT. This encodes CASSLTGKLFF.

The V and J genes are TRBV5-4 and TRBJ2-1; D unclear. V gave up 1 base and J gave up 6 bases, with 14 bases separating them. The CDR3 covers 15 residues. Germline assignment: CDR1 SGHNT and CDR2 YYREEE (reference sequence). CDR3 protein: CASSLRKSHLNEQFF. In DNA form, the CDR3 reads TGTGCCAGCAGCTTGAGGAAATCACACCTCAATGAGCAGTTCTTC. Using reference TRBV5-4 and TRBJ2-1 for the parts outside the CDR3, the full variable domain is ETGVTQSPTHLIKTRGQQVTLRCSSQSGHNTVSWYQQALGQGPQFIFQYYREEENGRGNFPPRFSGLQFPNYSSELNVNALELDDSALYLCASSLRKSHLNEQFFGPGTRLTVL.

V is TRBV11-3 and J is TRBJ2-1; 9 bases line up with TRBD2. Unmatched junction bases numbered 4, after V lost 0 bases and J lost 10 bases. Germline CDR1 and CDR2: SGHNT and YENEEA. The CDR3 sequence is 14 residues long. CDR3 region: CASSLEALAGEQFF. The CDR3 bases are TGTGCCAGCAGCTTAGAAGCCCTAGCGGGGGAGCAGTTCTTC.

This clone was seen just once. This chain uses TRBV29-1 with TRBJ2-7; a possible D gene is TRBD1 (6 bases). This CDR3 spans 15 amino acids. The V gene lost 6 bases and the J gene lost 0 bases, with 18 bases spanning the gap. Germline CDR1 reads SQVTM; CDR2 reads ANQGSEA. CDR3 coding DNA: TGCAGCGTCGGGGACATGTATGGGATCTCCTACGAGCAGTACTTC. Protein: CSVGDMYGISYEQYF.

The V and J genes are TRBV6-1 and TRBJ2-7; tentative D call: TRBD1 (5 bases). CDR1 and CDR2 from the germline V gene are MNHNS and SASEGT. V was clipped by 2 bases and J by 5 bases, with 10 bases between them. This CDR3 is 13 amino acids long. The CDR3 region is CASSEYGANEQYF. In DNA form, the CDR3 reads TGTGCCAGCAGTGAATATGGGGCCAACGAGCAGTACTTC.

The V gene is TRBV7-2, the J gene TRBJ1-2; a weak D match, TRBD1 (6 bases). V was cut by 5 bases and J by 3 bases, with 19 bases left in between. This CDR3 region has 16 residues. Germline V gene data show CDR1 as SGHTA and CDR2 as FQGNSA. CDR3 sequence reads: CASSPGQLTSHYGYTF. Written as DNA, the CDR3 is TGTGCCAGCAGCCCTGGACAGCTTACCTCCCACTATGGCTACACCTTC.

The V gene is TRBV11-1, the J gene TRBJ2-2; TRBD2 aligns across 12 bases. This CDR3 is 16 amino acids long. The V gene's germline CDR1 is SGHAT and CDR2 FQDESV (reference sequence). J was trimmed by 5 bases and V by 6 bases; bases with no gene match: 7. Written as DNA, the CDR3 is TGTGCCAGCAGTCTACTAGCGGGGGGACATACCGGGGAGCTGTTTTTT. Translating it yields CASSLLAGGHTGELFF.

The chain employs TRBV11-2 and TRBJ2-6; D is unresolved. V gave up 7 bases and J gave up 4 bases, with 8 bases separating them. This CDR3 comprises 13 residues. CDR1 and CDR2 from the germline V gene are SGHAT and FQNNGV. The CDR3 DNA is TGTGCCAGCATGCTAAGCGGGGCCAACGTCCTGACTTTC. The encoded protein is CASMLSGANVLTF.

The chain couples TRBV28 to TRBJ1-2, with 9 bases lining up with TRBD1. Germline V gene lookup returns CDR1 MDHEN and CDR2 SYDVKM. CDR3 length: 16 amino acids. V trimming: 2 bases; J trimming: 8 bases; junction bases outside the gene matches: 12. CDR3 protein: CASSLGTGMPRSGYTF. The CDR3 DNA reads TGTGCCAGCAGTTTAGGGACAGGGATGCCCCGTAGCGGCTACACCTTC.

J is TRBJ2-2 and V is TRBV3-1 (or the pseudogene TRBV3-2); 12 bases match TRBD2. V lost 2 bases and J lost 8; bases outside the gene matches: 6. Germline V gene sequence: CDR1 LGHDT, CDR2 YNNKEL (reference sequence). This CDR3 comprises 16 residues. CDR3 bases: TGTGCCAGCAGCCAACGCGGACTAGCGGGAAGGGGGGAGCTGTTTTTT. Translation gives CASSQRGLAGRGELFF.

This chain uses TRBV30 with TRBJ2-3; no clear D. V was shortened by 3 bases and J by 5 bases, with 12 bases between the two germline ends. Per the germline V gene, CDR1 is GTSNPN and CDR2 is SVGIG (reference sequence). This CDR3 is 13 amino acids long. CDR3 sequence (DNA): TGTGCCTGGAGCGTTAACAAGTTAGATACGCAGTATTTT. Protein sequence: CAWSVNKLDTQYF.

The rearrangement links TRBV5-1 to TRBJ2-3, with 11 bases identical to TRBD2. This CDR3 comprises 14 residues. The trim removed 7 bases at V and 1 base at J, leaving 2 bases unmatched. Germline CDR1 SGHRS, CDR2 YFSETQ. CDR3 DNA sequence: TGCGCCAGCTCTAGCGGGGGGCGCACAGATACGCAGTATTTT. Translating gives CASSSGGRTDTQYF.